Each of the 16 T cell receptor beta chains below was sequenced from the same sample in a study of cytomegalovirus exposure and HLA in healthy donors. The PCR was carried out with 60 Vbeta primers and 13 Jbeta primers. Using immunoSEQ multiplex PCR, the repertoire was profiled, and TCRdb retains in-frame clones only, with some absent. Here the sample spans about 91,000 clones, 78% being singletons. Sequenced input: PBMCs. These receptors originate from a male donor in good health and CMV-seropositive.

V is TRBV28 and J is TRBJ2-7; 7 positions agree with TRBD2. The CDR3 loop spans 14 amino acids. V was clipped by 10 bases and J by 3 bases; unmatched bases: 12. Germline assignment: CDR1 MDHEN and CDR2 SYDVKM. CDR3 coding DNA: TGTGCCACAAATACTCCGGGACTAAACTACGAGCAGTACTTC. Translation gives CATNTPGLNYEQYF. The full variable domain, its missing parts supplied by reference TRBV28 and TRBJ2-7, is DVKVTQSSRYLVKRTGEKVFLECVQDMDHENMFWYRQDPGLGLRLIYFSYDVKMKEKGDIPEGYSVSREKKERFSLILESASTNQTSMYLCATNTPGLNYEQYFGPGTRLTVT.

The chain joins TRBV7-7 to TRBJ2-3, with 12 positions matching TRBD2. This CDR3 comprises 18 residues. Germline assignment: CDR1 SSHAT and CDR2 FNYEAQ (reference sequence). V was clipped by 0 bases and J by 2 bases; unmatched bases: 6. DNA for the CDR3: TGTGCCAGCAGCTTAGCCCCGGGACTAGCGGGTTCCACAGATACGCAGTATTTT. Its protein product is CASSLAPGLAGSTDTQYF.

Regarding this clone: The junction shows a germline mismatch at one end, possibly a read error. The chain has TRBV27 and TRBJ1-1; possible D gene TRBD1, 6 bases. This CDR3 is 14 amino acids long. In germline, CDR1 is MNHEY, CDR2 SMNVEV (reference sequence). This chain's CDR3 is CASSLRAGAPVGVF. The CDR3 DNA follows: TGTGCCAGCAGTTTACGCGCGGGGGCGCCTGTAGGGGTCTTT.

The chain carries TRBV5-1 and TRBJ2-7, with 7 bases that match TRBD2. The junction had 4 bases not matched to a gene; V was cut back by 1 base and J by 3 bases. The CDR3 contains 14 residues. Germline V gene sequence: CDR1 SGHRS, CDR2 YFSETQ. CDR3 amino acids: CASSLLAGDYEQYF. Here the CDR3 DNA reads TGCGCCAGCAGCTTGTTGGCGGGGGACTACGAGCAGTACTTC.

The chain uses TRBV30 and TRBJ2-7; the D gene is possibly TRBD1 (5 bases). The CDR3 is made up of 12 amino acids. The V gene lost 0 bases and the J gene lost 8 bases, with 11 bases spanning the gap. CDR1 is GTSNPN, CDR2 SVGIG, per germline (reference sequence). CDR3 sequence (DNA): TGTGCCTGGAGTGTAGTCAGGGTAAAGCAGTACTTC. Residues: CAWSVVRVKQYF.

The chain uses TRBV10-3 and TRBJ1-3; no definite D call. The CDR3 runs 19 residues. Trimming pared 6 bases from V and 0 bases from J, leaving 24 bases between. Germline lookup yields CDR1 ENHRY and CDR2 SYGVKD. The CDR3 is CAISASVLKERPSGNTIYF. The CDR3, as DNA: TGTGCCATCAGCGCATCGGTTCTAAAGGAGCGACCCTCTGGAAACACCATATATTTT.

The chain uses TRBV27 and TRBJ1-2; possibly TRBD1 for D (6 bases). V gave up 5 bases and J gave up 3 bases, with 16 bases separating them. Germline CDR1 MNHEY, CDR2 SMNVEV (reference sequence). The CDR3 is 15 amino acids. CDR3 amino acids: CASSTFGTPDYGYTF. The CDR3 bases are TGTGCCAGCAGTACCTTTGGGACACCAGACTATGGCTACACCTTC.

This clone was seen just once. The CDR3 spells CASSQRQDDEQFF. The CDR3 nucleotides read TGTGCCAGCTCCCAAAGACAGGACGATGAGCAGTTCTTC. The gene calls are TRBV18 and TRBJ2-1; tentatively, D is TRBD1 (6 bases). The CDR3 has 13 amino acids. Germline V gene sequence: CDR1 KGHSH, CDR2 LQKENI. V dropped 6 bases and J dropped 8 bases, with 14 bases sitting between them. Complete variable domain (other parts from reference TRBV18 and TRBJ2-1): NAGVMQNPRHLVRRRGQEARLRCSPMKGHSHVYWYRQLPEEGLKFMVYLQKENIIDESGMPKERFSAEFPKEGPSILRIQQVVRGDSAAYFCASSQRQDDEQFFGPGTRLTVL.

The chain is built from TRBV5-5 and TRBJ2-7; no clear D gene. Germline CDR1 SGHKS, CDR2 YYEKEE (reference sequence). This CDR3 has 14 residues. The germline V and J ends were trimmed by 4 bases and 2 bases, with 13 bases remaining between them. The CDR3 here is CASSTVEPPYEQYF. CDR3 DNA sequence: TGTGCCAGCAGCACGGTGGAGCCTCCCTACGAGCAGTACTTC.

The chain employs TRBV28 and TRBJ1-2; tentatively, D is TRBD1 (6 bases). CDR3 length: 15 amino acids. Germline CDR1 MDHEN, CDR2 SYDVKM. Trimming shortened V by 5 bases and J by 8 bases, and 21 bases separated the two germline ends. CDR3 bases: TGTGCCAGCAGTATAACGGACGGGACATTGGACGGCTACACCTTC. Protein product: CASSITDGTLDGYTF.

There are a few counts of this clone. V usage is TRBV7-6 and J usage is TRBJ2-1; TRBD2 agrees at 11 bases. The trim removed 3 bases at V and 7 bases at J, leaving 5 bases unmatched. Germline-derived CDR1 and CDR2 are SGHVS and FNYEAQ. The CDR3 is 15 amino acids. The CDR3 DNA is TGTGCCAGCAGCTTGCTAGCGGGAGGAGGGAATGAGCAGTTCTTC. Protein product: CASSLLAGGGNEQFF.

CDR3 residues: CASSSVAGGAETQYF. CDR3 sequence (DNA): TGTGCCAGCAGCTCCGTAGCGGGAGGTGCGGAGACCCAGTACTTC. The chain couples TRBV7-6 to TRBJ2-5; TRBD2 matches at 10 bases. The V gene's germline CDR1 is SGHVS and CDR2 FNYEAQ. V was clipped by 4 bases and J by 5 bases; unmatched bases: 7. This CDR3 comprises 15 residues.

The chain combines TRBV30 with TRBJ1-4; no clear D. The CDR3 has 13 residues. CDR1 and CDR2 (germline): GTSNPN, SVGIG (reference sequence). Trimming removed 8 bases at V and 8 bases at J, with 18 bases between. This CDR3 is CALSHRGGEKLFF. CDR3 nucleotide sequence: TGTGCCCTCTCACACCGTGGAGGAGAAAAACTGTTTTTT. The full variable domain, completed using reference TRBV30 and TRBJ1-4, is SQTIHQWPATLVQPVGSPLSLECTVEGTSNPNLYWYRQAAGRGLQLLFYSVGIGQISSEVPQNLSASRPQDRQFILSSKKLLLSDSGFYLCALSHRGGEKLFFGSGTQLSVL.

Written as DNA, the CDR3 is TGTGCCATCAGTGAGTCTGGGACAGGGATTCAGAATGAGCAGTTCTTC. Protein product: CAISESGTGIQNEQFF. V usage is TRBV10-3 and J usage is TRBJ2-1; TRBD1 agrees at 9 bases. V shed 0 bases and J 7 bases; nucleotides not matched to a gene: 7. The V gene's germline CDR1 is ENHRY and CDR2 SYGVKD. CDR3 length equals 16 residues.

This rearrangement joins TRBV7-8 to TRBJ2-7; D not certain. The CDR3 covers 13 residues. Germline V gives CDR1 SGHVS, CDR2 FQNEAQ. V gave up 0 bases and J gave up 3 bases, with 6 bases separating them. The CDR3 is CASSLAAGYEQYF. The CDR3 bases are TGTGCCAGCAGCTTAGCAGCAGGCTACGAGCAGTACTTC.

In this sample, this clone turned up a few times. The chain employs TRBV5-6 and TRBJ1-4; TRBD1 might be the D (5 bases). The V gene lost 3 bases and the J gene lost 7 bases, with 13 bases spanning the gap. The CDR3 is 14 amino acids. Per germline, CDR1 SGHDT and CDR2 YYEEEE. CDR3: CASSSWGSGEKLFF. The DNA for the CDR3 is TGTGCCAGCAGCTCTTGGGGCTCAGGTGAAAAACTGTTTTTT.